Listed below are T cell receptor beta chains from one sample, sequenced in a study of cytomegalovirus exposure and HLA in healthy donors. Sequencing used immunoSEQ multiplex PCR; TCRdb keeps in-frame clones, though not all of them. This table has over 150,000 clones, about four fifths appearing once. The sample taken for sequencing was PBMCs. The source of these receptors is a man in his thirties or forties in good health and CMV-seronegative. CDR3s include the opening cysteine and the closing phenylalanine or tryptophan. Each record gives: CDR3 protein, CDR3 DNA, D gene, CDR3 length, V gene, clone size, J gene. D genes are given only for firm matches. Rows may omit the clone size; those that give it use once, few, many or a size class.

CDR3 protein: CASSLGVARGRVGAFF
CDR3 DNA: TGTGCCAGCAGCTTAGGTGTTGCCAGGGGGCGAGTTGGAGCTTTCTTT
D gene: TRBD1
CDR3 length: 16
V gene: TRBV11-2
clone size: hyperexpanded
J gene: TRBJ1-1

CDR3 protein: CASSEVGQLGELFF
CDR3 DNA: TGTGCCAGCAGTGAAGTGGGACAACTCGGGGAGCTGTTTTTT
D gene: -
CDR3 length: 14
V gene: TRBV2
clone size: -
J gene: TRBJ2-2

CDR3 protein: CASSSQGGAFF
CDR3 DNA: TGTGCCAGCAGTTCCCAGGGAGGAGCTTTCTTT
D gene: -
CDR3 length: 11
V gene: TRBV28
clone size: -
J gene: TRBJ1-1

CDR3 protein: CASADSNQPQHF
CDR3 DNA: TGTGCCAGCGCAGATAGCAATCAGCCCCAGCATTTT
D gene: -
CDR3 length: 12
V gene: TRBV11-2
clone size: -
J gene: TRBJ1-5

CDR3 protein: CASSGIGEPQEQYF
CDR3 DNA: TGCGCCAGCAGCGGAATTGGGGAGCCCCAAGAGCAGTATTTT
D gene: -
CDR3 length: 14
V gene: TRBV5-1
clone size: few
J gene: TRBJ2-3

CDR3 protein: CSSSLQGEKLFF
CDR3 DNA: TGTTCCAGCAGCTTACAGGGTGAAAAACTGTTTTTT
D gene: -
CDR3 length: 12
V gene: TRBV7-9
clone size: -
J gene: TRBJ1-4

CDR3 protein: CASNSGGADNEQFF
CDR3 DNA: TGTGCCAGCAATAGCGGGGGGGCTGACAATGAGCAGTTCTTC
D gene: TRBD2
CDR3 length: 14
V gene: TRBV28
clone size: -
J gene: TRBJ2-1

CDR3 protein: CASGGLAGYTGELFF
CDR3 DNA: TGTGCCAGCGGGGGACTAGCGGGATATACCGGGGAGCTGTTTTTT
D gene: TRBD2
CDR3 length: 15
V gene: TRBV7-9
clone size: -
J gene: TRBJ2-2

CDR3 protein: CASSKRTGDNQPQHF
CDR3 DNA: TGTGCCAGCAGTAAAAGGACAGGGGACAATCAGCCCCAGCATTTT
D gene: TRBD1
CDR3 length: 15
V gene: TRBV6-6
clone size: -
J gene: TRBJ1-5

CDR3 protein: CASYGNRAWGSNQPQHF
CDR3 DNA: TGTGCCAGCTACGGCAACAGGGCCTGGGGTAGCAATCAGCCCCAGCATTTT
D gene: -
CDR3 length: 17
V gene: TRBV2
clone size: -
J gene: TRBJ1-5

CDR3 protein: CASSLSVQGNSYEQYF
CDR3 DNA: TGCGCCAGCAGCTTGAGCGTCCAGGGTAATTCCTACGAGCAGTACTTC
D gene: -
CDR3 length: 16
V gene: TRBV5-1
clone size: -
J gene: TRBJ2-7

CDR3 protein: CASSYLRSSFNEQFF
CDR3 DNA: TGTGCCAGCAGTTACCTTCGGAGCAGCTTTAATGAGCAGTTCTTC
D gene: -
CDR3 length: 15
V gene: TRBV6-5
clone size: once
J gene: TRBJ2-1

CDR3 protein: CASSVRDSSSYNEQFF
CDR3 DNA: TGTGCCAGCTCAGTGAGGGACTCTAGCTCCTACAATGAGCAGTTCTTC
D gene: -
CDR3 length: 16
V gene: TRBV18
clone size: -
J gene: TRBJ2-1

CDR3 protein: CASSLSGTGVRSPLHF
CDR3 DNA: TGTGCCAGCAGCTTGTCCGGGACAGGGGTTCGGTCACCCCTCCACTTT
D gene: TRBD1
CDR3 length: 16
V gene: TRBV7-9
clone size: -
J gene: TRBJ1-6

CDR3 protein: CSATVNTEAFF
CDR3 DNA: TGCAGTGCTACAGTGAACACTGAAGCTTTCTTT
D gene: -
CDR3 length: 11
V gene: TRBV20-1
clone size: -
J gene: TRBJ1-1

CDR3 protein: CASSSPGLAGENTGELFF
CDR3 DNA: TGTGCCAGCAGTTCCCCAGGACTAGCGGGTGAGAACACCGGGGAGCTGTTTTTT
D gene: TRBD2
CDR3 length: 18
V gene: TRBV28
clone size: -
J gene: TRBJ2-2

CDR3 protein: CASSLKGVPGRDNEQFF
CDR3 DNA: TGTGCCAGCAGCCTTAAAGGGGTCCCTGGTCGGGACAATGAGCAGTTCTTC
D gene: -
CDR3 length: 17
V gene: TRBV7-2
clone size: -
J gene: TRBJ2-1

CDR3 protein: CASSFGQDRYEQYF
CDR3 DNA: TGTGCCAGCAGTTTCGGACAGGACCGTTACGAGCAGTACTTC
D gene: TRBD1
CDR3 length: 14
V gene: TRBV13
clone size: -
J gene: TRBJ2-7

CDR3 protein: CASSILGQVNQPQHF
CDR3 DNA: TGTGCCAGCAGTATCCTCGGACAAGTCAATCAGCCCCAGCATTTT
D gene: -
CDR3 length: 15
V gene: TRBV28
clone size: -
J gene: TRBJ1-5

CDR3 protein: CASSIGLAGEGEQFF
CDR3 DNA: TGTGCCAGTAGTATCGGACTAGCGGGAGAGGGGGAGCAGTTCTTC
D gene: TRBD2
CDR3 length: 15
V gene: TRBV19
clone size: -
J gene: TRBJ2-1

CDR3 protein: CASSAGTGLRGETQYF
CDR3 DNA: TGTGCCAGCAGCGCCGGGACAGGCCTTCGGGGGGAGACCCAGTACTTC
D gene: TRBD1
CDR3 length: 16
V gene: TRBV7-6
clone size: -
J gene: TRBJ2-5

CDR3 protein: CASFRLAGVYNEQFF
CDR3 DNA: TGTGCCAGCTTTCGGTTAGCGGGGGTATACAATGAGCAGTTCTTC
D gene: TRBD2
CDR3 length: 15
V gene: TRBV11-1
clone size: -
J gene: TRBJ2-1

CDR3 protein: CASSPPGWDSSVYEQYF
CDR3 DNA: TGTGCCAGCTCACCACCGGGGTGGGACAGTTCTGTCTACGAGCAGTACTTC
D gene: TRBD1
CDR3 length: 17
V gene: TRBV18
clone size: -
J gene: TRBJ2-7

CDR3 protein: CASSGEYQPQHF
CDR3 DNA: TGTGCCAGCAGTGGGGAGTATCAGCCCCAGCATTTT
D gene: -
CDR3 length: 12
V gene: TRBV2
clone size: -
J gene: TRBJ1-5

CDR3 protein: CASSDSGQGLNEQFF
CDR3 DNA: TGTGCCAGCAGTGACTCGGGACAGGGGCTAAATGAGCAGTTCTTC
D gene: TRBD1
CDR3 length: 15
V gene: TRBV6-4
clone size: -
J gene: TRBJ2-1

CDR3 protein: CASSSFALGGTYNEQFF
CDR3 DNA: TGTGCCAGCAGCTCCTTTGCCCTCGGCGGAACCTACAATGAGCAGTTCTTC
D gene: -
CDR3 length: 17
V gene: TRBV7-3
clone size: -
J gene: TRBJ2-1

CDR3 protein: CASSPFGTGGNEKLFF
CDR3 DNA: TGCGCCAGCAGCCCTTTCGGGACAGGTGGTAATGAAAAACTGTTTTTT
D gene: TRBD1
CDR3 length: 16
V gene: TRBV5-1
clone size: -
J gene: TRBJ1-4

CDR3 protein: CASSLAPGLAGVTYEQYF
CDR3 DNA: TGTGCCAGCAGCTTAGCGCCGGGACTAGCGGGAGTCACCTACGAGCAGTACTTC
D gene: TRBD2
CDR3 length: 18
V gene: TRBV7-9
clone size: -
J gene: TRBJ2-7

CDR3 protein: CASSRTGGARGTNYGYTF
CDR3 DNA: TGTGCCAGCAGCAGGACGGGCGGGGCCAGAGGCACTAACTATGGCTACACCTTC
D gene: -
CDR3 length: 18
V gene: TRBV7-8
clone size: -
J gene: TRBJ1-2

CDR3 protein: CAWSLGPNYQPQHF
CDR3 DNA: TGTGCCTGGAGTTTGGGGCCCAATTATCAGCCCCAGCATTTT
D gene: -
CDR3 length: 14
V gene: TRBV30
clone size: -
J gene: TRBJ1-5

CDR3 protein: CASSQDPTRREKLFF
CDR3 DNA: TGCGCCAGCAGCCAAGATCCGACCCGCAGGGAAAAACTGTTTTTT
D gene: -
CDR3 length: 15
V gene: TRBV4-1
clone size: -
J gene: TRBJ1-4

CDR3 protein: CASSQTTGMYIKNIQYF
CDR3 DNA: TGTGCCAGCAGCCAAACGACAGGGATGTATATAAAAAACATTCAGTACTTC
D gene: TRBD1
CDR3 length: 17
V gene: TRBV14
clone size: -
J gene: TRBJ2-4

CDR3 protein: CASSVAGNSYEQYF
CDR3 DNA: TGTGCCAGCAGCGTAGCGGGGAACTCCTACGAGCAGTACTTC
D gene: TRBD2
CDR3 length: 14
V gene: TRBV5-6
clone size: -
J gene: TRBJ2-7

CDR3 protein: CASNELLAPETQYF
CDR3 DNA: TGTGCCAGCAACGAGCTCCTCGCCCCAGAGACCCAGTACTTC
D gene: -
CDR3 length: 14
V gene: TRBV6-1
clone size: -
J gene: TRBJ2-5

CDR3 protein: CASPGTLARYNEQFF
CDR3 DNA: TGTGCCAGCCCCGGTACCCTAGCGCGGTACAATGAGCAGTTCTTC
D gene: -
CDR3 length: 15
V gene: TRBV5-8
clone size: -
J gene: TRBJ2-1

CDR3 protein: CASSLDRLSTEAFF
CDR3 DNA: TGTGCCAGCAGCTTGGACAGGTTGTCCACTGAAGCTTTCTTT
D gene: TRBD1
CDR3 length: 14
V gene: TRBV11-2
clone size: -
J gene: TRBJ1-1

CDR3 protein: CASSSLTGKNSPLHF
CDR3 DNA: TGTGCCAGCAGCTCCTTGACAGGGAAAAATTCACCCCTCCACTTT
D gene: TRBD1
CDR3 length: 15
V gene: TRBV11-2
clone size: -
J gene: TRBJ1-6

CDR3 protein: CASSQGRLREGHTGELFF
CDR3 DNA: TGCGCCAGCAGCCAAGGGAGGTTGCGGGAGGGCCATACCGGGGAGCTGTTTTTT
D gene: TRBD2
CDR3 length: 18
V gene: TRBV4-1
clone size: -
J gene: TRBJ2-2

CDR3 protein: CASSLWESSGAPTDTQYF
CDR3 DNA: TGTGCCAGCAGCCTATGGGAAAGTAGCGGGGCGCCCACAGATACGCAGTATTTT
D gene: TRBD2
CDR3 length: 18
V gene: TRBV5-6
clone size: -
J gene: TRBJ2-3

CDR3 protein: CASSEVLSQPQHF
CDR3 DNA: TGTGCCAGCAGTGAAGTCCTATCTCAGCCCCAGCATTTT
D gene: -
CDR3 length: 13
V gene: TRBV2
clone size: once
J gene: TRBJ1-5

CDR3 protein: CASSSGQANQPQHF
CDR3 DNA: TGTGCCAGCAGCTCAGGCCAGGCCAATCAGCCCCAGCATTTT
D gene: -
CDR3 length: 14
V gene: TRBV13
clone size: few
J gene: TRBJ1-5

CDR3 protein: CASSPRTNLNTEAFF
CDR3 DNA: TGTGCCAGCAGTCCGCGAACCAACCTGAACACTGAAGCTTTCTTT
D gene: -
CDR3 length: 15
V gene: TRBV11-1
clone size: -
J gene: TRBJ1-1